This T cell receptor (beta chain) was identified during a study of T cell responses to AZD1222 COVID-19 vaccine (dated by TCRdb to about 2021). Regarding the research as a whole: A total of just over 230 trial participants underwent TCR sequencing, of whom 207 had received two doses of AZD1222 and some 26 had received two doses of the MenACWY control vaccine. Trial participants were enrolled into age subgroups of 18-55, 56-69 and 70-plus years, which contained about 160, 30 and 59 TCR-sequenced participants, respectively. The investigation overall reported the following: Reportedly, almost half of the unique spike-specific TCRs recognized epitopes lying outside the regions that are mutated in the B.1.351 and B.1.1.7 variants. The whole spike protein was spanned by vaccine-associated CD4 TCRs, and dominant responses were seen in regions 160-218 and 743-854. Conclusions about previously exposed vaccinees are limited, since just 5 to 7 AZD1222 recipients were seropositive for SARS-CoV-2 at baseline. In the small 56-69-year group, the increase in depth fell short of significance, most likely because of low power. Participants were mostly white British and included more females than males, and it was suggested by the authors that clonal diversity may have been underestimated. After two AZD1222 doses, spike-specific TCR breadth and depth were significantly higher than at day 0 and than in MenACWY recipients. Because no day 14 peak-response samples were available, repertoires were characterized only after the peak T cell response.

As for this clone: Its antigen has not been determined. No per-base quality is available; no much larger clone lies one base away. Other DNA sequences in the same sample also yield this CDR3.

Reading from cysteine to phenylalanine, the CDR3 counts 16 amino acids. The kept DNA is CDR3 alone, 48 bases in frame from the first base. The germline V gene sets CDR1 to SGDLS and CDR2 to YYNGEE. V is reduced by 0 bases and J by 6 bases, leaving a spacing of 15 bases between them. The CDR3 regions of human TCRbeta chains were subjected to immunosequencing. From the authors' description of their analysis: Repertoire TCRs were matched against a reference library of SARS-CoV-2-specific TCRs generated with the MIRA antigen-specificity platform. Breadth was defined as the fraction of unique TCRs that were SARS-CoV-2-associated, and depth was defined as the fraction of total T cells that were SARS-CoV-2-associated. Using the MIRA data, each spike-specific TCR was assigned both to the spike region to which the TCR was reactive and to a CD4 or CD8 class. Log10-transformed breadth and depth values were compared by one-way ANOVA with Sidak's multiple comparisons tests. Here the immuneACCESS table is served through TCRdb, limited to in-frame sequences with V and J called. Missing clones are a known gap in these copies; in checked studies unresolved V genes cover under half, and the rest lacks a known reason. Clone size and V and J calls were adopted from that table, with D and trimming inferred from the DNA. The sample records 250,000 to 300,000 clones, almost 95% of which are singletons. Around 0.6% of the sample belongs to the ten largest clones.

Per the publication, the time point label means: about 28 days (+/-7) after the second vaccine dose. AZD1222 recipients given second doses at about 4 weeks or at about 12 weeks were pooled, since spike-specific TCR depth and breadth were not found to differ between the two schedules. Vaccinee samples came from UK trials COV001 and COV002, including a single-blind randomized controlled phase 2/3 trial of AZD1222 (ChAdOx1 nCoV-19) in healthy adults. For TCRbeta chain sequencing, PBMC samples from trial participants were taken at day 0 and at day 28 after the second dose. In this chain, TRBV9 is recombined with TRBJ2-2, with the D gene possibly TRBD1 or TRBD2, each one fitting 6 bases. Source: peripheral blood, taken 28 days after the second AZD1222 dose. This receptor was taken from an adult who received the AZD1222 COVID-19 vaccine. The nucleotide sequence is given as TGTGCCAGCAGCGTAGGAGGGGGAGGCGCTGCCGGGGAGCTGTTTTTT. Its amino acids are CASSVGGGGAAGELFF.